This passage covers 11 T cell receptor beta chains from one sample sequenced in a study of shared clonotypes between healthy human individuals. TCRdb's copy holds only in-frame clones and misses some; the assay was immunoSEQ multiplex PCR. The sample has 2 million or so clones, about 94% seen once. Positively selected for CCR7, the CD45RO-negative cells used as naive CD8 cells excluded terminally differentiated effector memory CD45RA+ cells. The sample consisted of naive CD8+ T cells sorted from blood. These TCRs come from a man aged 18 to 35 in good health.

The rearrangement joins TRBV12-5 to TRBJ2-1, with 7 bases aligning to TRBD1. J lost 6 bases, V lost 2 bases, and 1 base had no gene match. This CDR3 region has 13 residues. CDR1 is LGHNT and CDR2 is FRNRAP in the germline V gene. This CDR3 is CASGLYRGNEQFF. The DNA of the CDR3 is TGTGCTAGTGGTTTGTACAGGGGCAATGAGCAGTTCTTC.

The genes are TRBV14 and TRBJ2-1; 10 bases are shared with TRBD2. Germline V lookup: CDR1 SGHDN, CDR2 FVKESK. The CDR3 has 15 residues. Trimming cost V 3 bases and J 7 bases; bases outside gene matches: 6. The CDR3 DNA reads TGTGCCAGCAGCCACCAGCGGGGGGGCTGGAATGAGCAGTTCTTC. It translates to CASSHQRGGWNEQFF.

V is TRBV5-1 and J is TRBJ2-1, with D uncertain. Germline V lookup: CDR1 SGHRS, CDR2 YFSETQ. Trimming left V 3 bases short and J 5 bases short, with 12 bases between. The CDR3 has 14 amino acids. The CDR3 coding sequence is TGCGCCAGCAGCTCTACATCCCTTAACAATGAGCAGTTCTTC. This encodes CASSSTSLNNEQFF.

The chain combines TRBV19 with TRBJ1-6; a possible D gene is TRBD1 (5 bases). The CDR3 contains 13 residues. V lost 4 bases and J 7 bases, leaving 8 bases between the germline ends. Germline values: CDR1 LNHDA, CDR2 SQIVND (reference sequence). The CDR3, as DNA: TGTGCCAGTAGTAGGGGGGGGAATTCACCCCTCCACTTT. It yields the protein CASSRGGNSPLHF. Full variable domain (outside the CDR3, taken from reference TRBV19 and TRBJ1-6): DGGITQSPKYLFRKEGQNVTLSCEQNLNHDAMYWYRQDPGQGLRLIYYSQIVNDFQKGDIAEGYSVSREKKESFPLTVTSAQKNPTAFYLCASSRGGNSPLHFGNGTRLTVT.

The table lists this clone with a count of one. J is TRBJ2-5 and V is TRBV11-2, with TRBD2 identical over 12 bases. Trimming cost V 5 bases and J 2 bases; bases outside gene matches: 3. Germline CDR1 is SGHAT and CDR2 is FQNNGV. The CDR3 runs 15 residues. The CDR3: CASSPGLAGQETQYF. The CDR3 nucleotides read TGTGCCAGCAGCCCAGGACTAGCGGGACAAGAGACCCAGTACTTC.

V gene TRBV18 combines with J gene TRBJ1-1; D is unclear. The CDR3 has 15 residues. The germline CDR1 and CDR2 sequences are KGHSH and LQKENI. V was cut by 8 bases and J by 2 bases, with 18 bases left in between. The chain's CDR3 is CASPHGGLFNTEAFF. Written as DNA, the CDR3 is TGTGCCAGCCCCCATGGAGGACTTTTTAACACTGAAGCTTTCTTT.

The chain couples TRBV2 to TRBJ1-1; no clear D gene. Looked up from germline, CDR1 is SNHLY and CDR2 is FYNNEI. CDR3 length: 12 amino acids. V was pared by 4 bases and J by 3 bases, with 6 bases between. In DNA, the CDR3 is TGTGCCAGCAGTGTTCAGTACACTGAAGCTTTCTTT. Translated: CASSVQYTEAFF. The complete variable domain, with remaining parts taken from reference TRBV2 and TRBJ1-1, reads EPEVTQTPSHQVTQMGQEVILRCVPISNHLYFYWYRQILGQKVEFLVSFYNNEISEKSEIFDDQFSVERPDGSNFTLKIRSTKLEDSAMYFCASSVQYTEAFFGQGTRLTVV.

V usage is TRBV9 and J usage is TRBJ2-1; D may be TRBD1 (6 bases). Germline V gene lookup returns CDR1 SGDLS and CDR2 YYNGEE. This CDR3 has 15 amino acids. The ends were cut back, 0 bases at V and 1 base at J, with 8 bases in the middle. The CDR3 is CASSVEGDSYNEQFF. DNA for the CDR3: TGTGCCAGCAGCGTAGAGGGGGATTCCTACAATGAGCAGTTCTTC.

The rearrangement links TRBV5-1 to TRBJ1-2; the match to TRBD1 covers 9 bases. The CDR3 loop spans 13 amino acids. With 4 bases clipped from V and 7 bases from J, the junction kept 5 bases outside the gene matches. Per the germline V gene, CDR1 is SGHRS and CDR2 is YFSETQ. The CDR3 DNA reads as TGCGCCAGCAGCGAACAGGGGGCTAGTGGCTACACCTTC. This encodes CASSEQGASGYTF.

The chain has TRBV11-2 and TRBJ2-3, with TRBD2 matching 15 bases. This CDR3 has 19 amino acids. V trimming: 4 bases; J trimming: 4 bases; junction bases outside the gene matches: 12. Per germline, CDR1 SGHAT and CDR2 FQNNGV. Written as DNA, the CDR3 is TGTGCCAGCAGCTCCGTTCCCGGGACTAGCGGGAGGTGGGCAGATACGCAGTATTTT. Translating gives CASSSVPGTSGRWADTQYF.

This clone came up once. The gene calls are TRBV5-1 and TRBJ2-7; D might be TRBD2 (5 bases). V shed 3 bases and J shed 3 bases, with 10 bases lying between them. Germline lookup yields CDR1 SGHRS and CDR2 YFSETQ. This CDR3 contains 13 residues. The chain's CDR3 is CASSSGFDYEQYF. The DNA for the CDR3 is TGCGCCAGCAGCTCGGGGTTTGACTACGAGCAGTACTTC.